These T cell receptor beta chains were read from a single sample in a study of control samples from healthy donors and cancer patients. Repertoires were generated with immunoSEQ multiplex PCR, while TCRdb's copy carries only in-frame clones and drops some. In the table there are about 86,000 clones, around 90% of which are singletons. The sample was PBMCs. These receptors came from a woman aged 45-59 years with colorectal cancer. Both conserved end residues are part of each CDR3. The order of the fields is CDR3 DNA, CDR3 protein, CDR3 length, V gene, J gene, clone size, D gene. D genes are given only for firm matches. A row's size may be missing; if present it is once, few, many or a size class.

CDR3nt: TGTGCCAGCAGCCGAGAAGAGGGGACGCAGTATTTT; CDR3aa: CASSREEGTQYF; len: 12; v_gene: TRBV3-1/TRBV3-2; j_gene: TRBJ2-3; abundance: .; d_gene: .
CDR3nt: TGTGCCAGCAGTTTATCTGGCAGGACCTATAATTCACCCCTCCACTTT; CDR3aa: CASSLSGRTYNSPLHF; len: 16; v_gene: TRBV28; j_gene: TRBJ1-6; abundance: .; d_gene: .
CDR3nt: TGTGCCAGCAGCCCCCGTGTGGAAGCGGGGGGGCCAGGCACCGGGGAGCTGTTTTTT; CDR3aa: CASSPRVEAGGPGTGELFF; len: 19; v_gene: TRBV3-1/TRBV3-2; j_gene: TRBJ2-2; abundance: .; d_gene: TRBD2
CDR3nt: TGTGCCAGCTCACTGGGACAGGGGGCGTCCACTGAAGCTCTCTTT; CDR3aa: CASSLGQGASTEALF; len: 15; v_gene: TRBV18; j_gene: TRBJ1-1; abundance: .; d_gene: TRBD1
CDR3nt: TGCGCCAGCAGCTTGCGTGAGTACTACAATGAGCAGTTCTTC; CDR3aa: CASSLREYYNEQFF; len: 14; v_gene: TRBV5-1; j_gene: TRBJ2-1; abundance: once; d_gene: .
CDR3nt: TGCGCCAGCAGCCCGGATGGCCAGGGCAATCAGCCCCAGCATTTT; CDR3aa: CASSPDGQGNQPQHF; len: 15; v_gene: TRBV5-1; j_gene: TRBJ1-5; abundance: few; d_gene: .
CDR3nt: TGTGCCAGCTCAGGGTCCTCTGGAAACACCATATATTTT; CDR3aa: CASSGSSGNTIYF; len: 13; v_gene: TRBV18; j_gene: TRBJ1-3; abundance: once; d_gene: .
CDR3nt: TGTGCCTGGAGTGTACTTGGCAGTTTCTCTGGAAACACCATATATTTT; CDR3aa: CAWSVLGSFSGNTIYF; len: 16; v_gene: TRBV30; j_gene: TRBJ1-3; abundance: .; d_gene: .
CDR3nt: TGTGCCAGCAGCTTTAAGGGGGGACGGACCTATGGCTACACCTTC; CDR3aa: CASSFKGGRTYGYTF; len: 15; v_gene: TRBV5-6; j_gene: TRBJ1-2; abundance: .; d_gene: .
CDR3nt: TGCGCCAGCAGCTTTTGGCAGGGGGGCGCCGGGGAGCTGTTTTTT; CDR3aa: CASSFWQGGAGELFF; len: 15; v_gene: TRBV5-1; j_gene: TRBJ2-2; abundance: once; d_gene: .